Listed below are T cell receptor beta chains from one sample, sequenced in a study of glioma-infiltrating T cells after dendritic cell vaccination. Some clones are missing from TCRdb's copy, which holds only in-frame ones; the method was immunoSEQ multiplex PCR. The sample shows more than 30,000 clones, more than 85% of them seen only once. This specimen was blood, taken before dendritic cell vaccination. The receptors stem from a human donor with glioblastoma. CDR3s include the opening cysteine and the closing phenylalanine or tryptophan. Each record gives: J gene, CDR3 length, clone size, V gene, D gene, CDR3 DNA, CDR3 protein. D genes are given only for firm matches. Rows may omit the clone size; those that give it use once, few, many or a size class.

j_call: TRBJ2-7; cdr3_length: 14; clone_size: .; v_call: TRBV19; d_call: TRBD1; cdr3_nt: TGTGCCAGCCGCCGGGACAGGGCAACCTACGAGCAGTACTTC; cdr3_aa: CASRRDRATYEQYF
j_call: TRBJ2-5; cdr3_length: 15; clone_size: .; v_call: TRBV5-4; d_call: .; cdr3_nt: TGTGCCAGCAGCCGGAAGGGACTCACACAAGAGACCCAGTACTTC; cdr3_aa: CASSRKGLTQETQYF
j_call: TRBJ2-5; cdr3_length: 13; clone_size: .; v_call: TRBV11-2; d_call: TRBD2; cdr3_nt: TGTGCCAGCACCCGAGGGACTAGGGAGACCCAGTACTTC; cdr3_aa: CASTRGTRETQYF
j_call: TRBJ1-3; cdr3_length: 13; clone_size: .; v_call: TRBV7-9; d_call: .; cdr3_nt: TGTGCCAGCAAATTGGGCATTGGAAACACCATATATTTT; cdr3_aa: CASKLGIGNTIYF
j_call: TRBJ2-7; cdr3_length: 14; clone_size: .; v_call: TRBV10-3; d_call: .; cdr3_nt: TGTGCCATCAGTGAGTCGGGGGCTATTGGCGAGCAGTACTTC; cdr3_aa: CAISESGAIGEQYF
j_call: TRBJ2-1; cdr3_length: 16; clone_size: .; v_call: TRBV5-1; d_call: TRBD2; cdr3_nt: TGCGCCAGCAGGTCGGGGGGGGGAGGGACCTACAATGAGCAGTTCTTC; cdr3_aa: CASRSGGGGTYNEQFF
j_call: TRBJ2-6; cdr3_length: 17; clone_size: .; v_call: TRBV19; d_call: .; cdr3_nt: TGTGCCAGTAGTGAAGCCGGGGTTCGCTCTGGGGCCAACGTCCTGACTTTC; cdr3_aa: CASSEAGVRSGANVLTF
j_call: TRBJ1-6; cdr3_length: 15; clone_size: .; v_call: TRBV6-1; d_call: TRBD1; cdr3_nt: TGTGCCAGCTTCCTCGGGACAGGGGCGGATTCACCCCTCCACTTT; cdr3_aa: CASFLGTGADSPLHF
j_call: TRBJ2-7; cdr3_length: 15; clone_size: once; v_call: TRBV19; d_call: TRBD2; cdr3_nt: TGTGCCAGTAGCACACTAGCGGGGAACTCCTACGAGCAGTACTTC; cdr3_aa: CASSTLAGNSYEQYF
j_call: TRBJ2-7; cdr3_length: 15; clone_size: once; v_call: TRBV11-2; d_call: .; cdr3_nt: TGTGCCAGCAGCTCCAGGGACTCCGGGTCCTACGAGCAGTACTTC; cdr3_aa: CASSSRDSGSYEQYF
j_call: TRBJ2-2; cdr3_length: 16; clone_size: .; v_call: TRBV25-1; d_call: .; cdr3_nt: TGTGCCAGCAGTGAAGCAGGTTTGGCGAACACCGGGGAGCTGTTTTTT; cdr3_aa: CASSEAGLANTGELFF
j_call: TRBJ1-2; cdr3_length: 15; clone_size: .; v_call: TRBV2; d_call: .; cdr3_nt: TGTGCCAGCTCTGCGCTTATCAGGGCCAACTATGGCTACACCTTC; cdr3_aa: CASSALIRANYGYTF
j_call: TRBJ1-2; cdr3_length: 11; clone_size: .; v_call: TRBV30; d_call: TRBD1; cdr3_nt: TGTGCCTCCGCGGACAGGCATGGCTACACCTTC; cdr3_aa: CASADRHGYTF
j_call: TRBJ1-4; cdr3_length: 13; clone_size: .; v_call: TRBV18; d_call: .; cdr3_nt: TGTGCCAGCTCACCACCGGCAAATGAAAAACTGTTTTTT; cdr3_aa: CASSPPANEKLFF
j_call: TRBJ2-5; cdr3_length: 16; clone_size: .; v_call: TRBV5-1; d_call: .; cdr3_nt: TGCGCCAGCAGCCCGCAGGGTCCTCAGTCGGGAGAGACCCAGTACTTC; cdr3_aa: CASSPQGPQSGETQYF
j_call: TRBJ2-2; cdr3_length: 16; clone_size: .; v_call: TRBV10-2; d_call: TRBD2; cdr3_nt: TGCGCCAGCAACCCTCCCAGCGGGGGAGACACCGGGGAGCTGTTTTTT; cdr3_aa: CASNPPSGGDTGELFF
j_call: TRBJ2-1; cdr3_length: 15; clone_size: .; v_call: TRBV28; d_call: TRBD2; cdr3_nt: TGTGCCAGCAGTTTAGATAGCGGGGGGATCAATGAGCAGTTCTTC; cdr3_aa: CASSLDSGGINEQFF
j_call: TRBJ1-2; cdr3_length: 13; clone_size: .; v_call: TRBV6-1; d_call: TRBD1; cdr3_nt: TGTGCCAGCAGTGGGGGGACAGGGAAAGGCTACACCTTC; cdr3_aa: CASSGGTGKGYTF